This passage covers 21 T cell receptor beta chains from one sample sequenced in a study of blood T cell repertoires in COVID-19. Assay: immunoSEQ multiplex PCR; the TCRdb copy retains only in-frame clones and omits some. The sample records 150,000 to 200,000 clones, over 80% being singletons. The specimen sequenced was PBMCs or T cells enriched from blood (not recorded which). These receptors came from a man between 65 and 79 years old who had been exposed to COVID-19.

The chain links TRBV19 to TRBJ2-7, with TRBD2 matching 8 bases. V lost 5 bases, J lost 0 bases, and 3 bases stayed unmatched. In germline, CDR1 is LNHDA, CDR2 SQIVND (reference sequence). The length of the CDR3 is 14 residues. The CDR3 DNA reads TGTGCCAGTAGTTATAGCGGGGACTCCTACGAGCAGTACTTC. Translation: CASSYSGDSYEQYF.

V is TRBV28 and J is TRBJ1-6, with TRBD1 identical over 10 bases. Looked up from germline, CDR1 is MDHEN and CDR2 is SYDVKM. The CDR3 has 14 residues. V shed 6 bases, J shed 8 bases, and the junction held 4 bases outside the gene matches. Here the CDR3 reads CASRSGTGDSPLHF. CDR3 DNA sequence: TGTGCCAGCAGATCCGGGACAGGGGATTCACCCCTCCACTTT.

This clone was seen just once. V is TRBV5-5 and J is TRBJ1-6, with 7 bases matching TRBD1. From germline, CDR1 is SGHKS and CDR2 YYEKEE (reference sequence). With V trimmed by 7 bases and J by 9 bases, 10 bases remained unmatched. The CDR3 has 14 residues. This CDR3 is CASRMGQRSSPLHF. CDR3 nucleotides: TGTGCCAGCCGAATGGGACAGCGGAGTTCACCCCTCCACTTT.

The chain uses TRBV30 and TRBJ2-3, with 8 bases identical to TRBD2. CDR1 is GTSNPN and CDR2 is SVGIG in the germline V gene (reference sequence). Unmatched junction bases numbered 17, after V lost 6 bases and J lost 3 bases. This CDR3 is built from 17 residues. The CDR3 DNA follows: TGTGCCTGTCGTTATCACCTCGGCGGGGGGAAGACAGATACGCAGTATTTT. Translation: CACRYHLGGGKTDTQYF.

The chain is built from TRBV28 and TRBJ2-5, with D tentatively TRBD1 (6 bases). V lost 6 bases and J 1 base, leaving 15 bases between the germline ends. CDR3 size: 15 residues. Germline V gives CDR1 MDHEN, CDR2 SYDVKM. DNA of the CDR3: TGTGCCAGCAGCCCAGGGGTCGTCGGCCAAGAGACCCAGTACTTC. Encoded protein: CASSPGVVGQETQYF.

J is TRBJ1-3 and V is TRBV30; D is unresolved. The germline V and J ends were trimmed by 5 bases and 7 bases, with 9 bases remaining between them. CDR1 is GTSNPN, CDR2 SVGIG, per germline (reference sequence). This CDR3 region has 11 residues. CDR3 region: CAWSAPNTIYF. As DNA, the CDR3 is TGTGCCTGGTCTGCGCCGAACACCATATATTTT.

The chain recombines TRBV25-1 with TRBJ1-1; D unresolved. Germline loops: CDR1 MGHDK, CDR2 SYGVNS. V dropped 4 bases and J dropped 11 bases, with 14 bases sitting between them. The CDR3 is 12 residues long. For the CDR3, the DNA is TGTGCCAGCAGTGGGCTTGACAATGTGGCTTTCTTT. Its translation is CASSGLDNVAFF. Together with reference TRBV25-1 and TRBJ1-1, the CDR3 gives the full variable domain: EADIYQTPRYLVIGTGKKITLECSQTMGHDKMYWYQQDPGMELHLIHYSYGVNSTEKGDLSSESTVSRIRTEHFPLTLESARPSHTSQYLCASSGLDNVAFFGQGTRLTVV.

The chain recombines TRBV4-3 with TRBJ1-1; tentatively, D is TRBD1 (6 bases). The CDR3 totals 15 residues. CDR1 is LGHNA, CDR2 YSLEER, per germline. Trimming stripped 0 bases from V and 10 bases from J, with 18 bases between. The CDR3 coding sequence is TGCGCCAGCAGCCAAGAATTCGGCAGGGGTTCATTAGCTTTCTTT. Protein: CASSQEFGRGSLAFF.

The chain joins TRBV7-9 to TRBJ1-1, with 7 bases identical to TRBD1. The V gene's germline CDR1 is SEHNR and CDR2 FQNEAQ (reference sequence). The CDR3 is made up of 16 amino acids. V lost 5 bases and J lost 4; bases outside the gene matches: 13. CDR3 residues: CASSTWDSGGGTEAFF. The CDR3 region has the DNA TGTGCCAGCAGCACCTGGGACAGTGGGGGTGGCACTGAAGCTTTCTTT.

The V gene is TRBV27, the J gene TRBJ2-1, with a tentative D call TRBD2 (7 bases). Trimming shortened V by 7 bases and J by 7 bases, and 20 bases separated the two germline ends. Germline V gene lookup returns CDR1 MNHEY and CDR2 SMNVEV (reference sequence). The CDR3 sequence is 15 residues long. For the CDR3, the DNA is TGTGCCAGCACTTATGGGGGGGGCCGACTTAATGAGCAGTTCTTC. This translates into CASTYGGGRLNEQFF.

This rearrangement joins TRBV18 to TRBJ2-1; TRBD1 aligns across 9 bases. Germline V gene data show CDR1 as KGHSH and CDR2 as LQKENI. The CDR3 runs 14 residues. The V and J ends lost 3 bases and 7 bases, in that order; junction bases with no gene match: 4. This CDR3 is CASSPRTGENEQFF. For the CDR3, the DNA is TGTGCCAGCTCACCCAGGACAGGGGAGAATGAGCAGTTCTTC.

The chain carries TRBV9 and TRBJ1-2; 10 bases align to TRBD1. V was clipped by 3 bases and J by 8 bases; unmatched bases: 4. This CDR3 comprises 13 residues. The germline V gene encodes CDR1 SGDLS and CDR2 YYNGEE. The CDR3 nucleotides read TGTGCCAGCAGCGGGTGGGACAGGGGCGGCTACACCTTC. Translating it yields CASSGWDRGGYTF.

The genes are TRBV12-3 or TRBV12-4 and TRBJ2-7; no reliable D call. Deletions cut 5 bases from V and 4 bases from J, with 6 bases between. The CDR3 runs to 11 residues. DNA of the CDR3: TGTGCCAGCAGTCGAGATTACGAGCAGTACTTC. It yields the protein CASSRDYEQYF.

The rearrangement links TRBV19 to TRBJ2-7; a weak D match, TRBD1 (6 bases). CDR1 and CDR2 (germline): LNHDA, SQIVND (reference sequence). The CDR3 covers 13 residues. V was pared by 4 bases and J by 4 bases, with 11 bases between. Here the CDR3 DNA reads TGTGCCAGTAGTACACTTACAGGGTACGAGCAGTACTTC. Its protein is CASSTLTGYEQYF.

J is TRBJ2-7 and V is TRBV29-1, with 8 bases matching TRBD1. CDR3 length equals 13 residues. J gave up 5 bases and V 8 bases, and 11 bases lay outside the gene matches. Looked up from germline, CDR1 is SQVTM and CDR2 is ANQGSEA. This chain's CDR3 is CSSRTGNNNEQYF. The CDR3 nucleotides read TGCAGCTCCCGGACAGGGAACAACAACGAGCAGTACTTC.

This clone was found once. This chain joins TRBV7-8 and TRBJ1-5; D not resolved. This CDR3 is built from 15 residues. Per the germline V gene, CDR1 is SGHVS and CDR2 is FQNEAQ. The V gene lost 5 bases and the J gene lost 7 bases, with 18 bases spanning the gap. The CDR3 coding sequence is TGTGCCAGCAGCCCGGTTTTGATAGCCGGGCAGCCCCAGCATTTT. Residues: CASSPVLIAGQPQHF.

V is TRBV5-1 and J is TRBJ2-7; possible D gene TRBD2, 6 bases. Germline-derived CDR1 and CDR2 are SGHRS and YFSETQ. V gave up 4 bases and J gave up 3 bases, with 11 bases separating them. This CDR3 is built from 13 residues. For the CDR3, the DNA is TGCGCCAGCAGCCTGGGACTGAACTACGAGCAGTACTTC. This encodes CASSLGLNYEQYF.

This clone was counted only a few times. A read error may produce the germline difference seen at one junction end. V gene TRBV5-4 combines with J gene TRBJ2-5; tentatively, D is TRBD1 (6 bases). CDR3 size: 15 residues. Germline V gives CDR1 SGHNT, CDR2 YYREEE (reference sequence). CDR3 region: CASSLGGPGQETQYF. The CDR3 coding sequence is TGTGCCAGCAGCTTGGGTGGCCCGGGACAAGAAACCCAGTACTTC.

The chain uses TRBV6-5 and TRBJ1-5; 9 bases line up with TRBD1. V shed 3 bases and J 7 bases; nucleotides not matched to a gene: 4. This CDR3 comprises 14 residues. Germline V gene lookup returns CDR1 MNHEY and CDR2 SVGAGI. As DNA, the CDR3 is TGTGCCAGCAGTTATCGGACAGGGGTCCAGCCCCAGCATTTT. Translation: CASSYRTGVQPQHF.

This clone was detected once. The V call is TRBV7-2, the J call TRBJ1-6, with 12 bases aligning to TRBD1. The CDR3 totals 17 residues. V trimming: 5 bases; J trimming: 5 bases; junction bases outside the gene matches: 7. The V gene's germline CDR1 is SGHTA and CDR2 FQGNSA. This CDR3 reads CASSQPGTGGHNSPLHF. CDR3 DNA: TGTGCCAGCAGCCAACCCGGGACAGGGGGCCATAATTCACCCCTCCACTTT.

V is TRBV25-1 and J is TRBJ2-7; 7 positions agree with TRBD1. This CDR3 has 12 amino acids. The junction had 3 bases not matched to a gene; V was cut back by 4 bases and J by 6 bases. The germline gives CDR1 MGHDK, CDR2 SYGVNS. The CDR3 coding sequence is TGTGCCAGCAGTGTGACAGGGCTCGAGCAGTACTTC. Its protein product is CASSVTGLEQYF.